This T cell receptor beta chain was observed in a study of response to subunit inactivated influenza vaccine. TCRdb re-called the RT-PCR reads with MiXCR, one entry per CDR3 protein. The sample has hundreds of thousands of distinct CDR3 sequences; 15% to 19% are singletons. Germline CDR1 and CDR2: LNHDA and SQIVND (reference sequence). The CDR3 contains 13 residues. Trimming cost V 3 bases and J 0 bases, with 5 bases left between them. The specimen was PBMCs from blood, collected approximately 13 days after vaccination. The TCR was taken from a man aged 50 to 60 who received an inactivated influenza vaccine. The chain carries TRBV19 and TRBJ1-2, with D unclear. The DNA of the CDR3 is TGTGCCAGTAGTATGGTGGCTAACTATGGCTACACCTTC. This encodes CASSMVANYGYTF.